A single sample gave rise to the 13 T cell receptor beta chains below, sequenced in a study of CD4 T cells in relation to SARS-CoV-2 and coronaviruses. These receptors have no identified antigens. TCRdb's table, derived via immunoSEQ multiplex PCR, lists solely in-frame clones and lacks some. The sample records 36,000 or so clones, around 80% being singletons. Sequencing used memory CD4+ T cells from PBMCs, cultured in vitro. These receptors all stem from an adult with COVID-19.

The rearrangement joins TRBV11-3 to TRBJ1-4; possibly TRBD1 for D (6 bases). This CDR3 is 15 amino acids long. Trimming removed 1 base from V and 5 bases from J, with 11 bases in between. Germline V gene sequence: CDR1 SGHNT, CDR2 YENEEA. In DNA, the CDR3 is TGTGCCAGCAGCTTAGGACAGGTTGAAAATGAAAAACTGTTTTTT. Its translation is CASSLGQVENEKLFF.

This clone was recorded a few times. The chain links TRBV10-3 to TRBJ2-7; 8 bases align to TRBD1. The CDR3 loop spans 13 amino acids. J gave up 0 bases and V 10 bases, and 5 bases lay outside the gene matches. In germline, CDR1 is ENHRY, CDR2 SYGVKD. The CDR3 spells CATGQGSSYEQYF. The CDR3 coding sequence is TGTGCCACCGGACAGGGCAGCTCCTACGAGCAGTACTTC.

The chain uses TRBV5-1 and TRBJ1-1; D uncertain. Germline CDR1 is SGHRS and CDR2 is YFSETQ. V lost 0 bases and J 0 bases, leaving 12 bases between the germline ends. The CDR3 is 16 amino acids. DNA for the CDR3: TGCGCCAGCAGCTTGGAATTGGGCGGTATGAACACTGAAGCTTTCTTT. It specifies CASSLELGGMNTEAFF.

The rearrangement links TRBV21-1 to TRBJ2-2; the D call in the table, TRBD2, was not verified against the DNA. TRBV21-1 has pseudogene status. This CDR3 has 22 amino acids. CDR3 sequence: CASSSHRPGQPTSGGKTGELFF. For the CDR3, the DNA is TGTGCCAGCAGCTCGCATAGACCGGGACAGCCAACTAGCGGGGGAAAAACCGGGGAGCTGTTTTTT.

CDR3 DNA: TGTGCCAGCTCACCACCTGACAGCTCCTATGGCTACACCTTC. This gives the protein CASSPPDSSYGYTF. The rearrangement joins TRBV18 to TRBJ1-2; D is possibly TRBD1 (5 bases). This CDR3 has 14 amino acids. In germline, CDR1 is KGHSH, CDR2 LQKENI. The V end lost 0 bases, the J end lost 4 bases, and 9 bases lay between the germline ends.

The DNA for the CDR3 is TGTGCCAGCAGTTTATTACAGGCGAGCTCCTACGAGCAGTACTTC. Translated, it gives CASSLLQASSYEQYF. The chain combines TRBV28 with TRBJ2-7; possible D gene TRBD1, 5 bases. The CDR3 extends over 15 amino acids. Per germline, CDR1 MDHEN and CDR2 SYDVKM. Trimming shortened V by 1 base and J by 0 bases, and 10 bases separated the two germline ends.

The chain employs TRBV11-2 and TRBJ2-7; D remains ambiguous. With 5 bases removed from V and 2 bases from J, the gap between germline ends came to 25 bases. The germline V gene encodes CDR1 SGHAT and CDR2 FQNNGV. This CDR3 spans 18 amino acids. The CDR3 is CASSKRLGPTRTPYEQYF. CDR3 nucleotides: TGTGCCAGCAGCAAAAGGCTCGGACCAACAAGAACCCCCTACGAGCAGTACTTC.

The rearrangement joins TRBV5-4 to TRBJ2-7, with D perhaps matching TRBD1 (6 bases). Germline CDR1 SGHNT, CDR2 YYREEE (reference sequence). The CDR3 sequence is 14 residues long. Trimming took 1 base from V and 0 from J, leaving 8 bases between them. In nucleotides, the CDR3 is TGTGCCAGCAGCTTGACAGGGATCTCCTACGAGCAGTACTTC. Translation gives CASSLTGISYEQYF.

This clone appeared a few times. This chain links TRBV6-1 with TRBJ2-3, with D possibly TRBD1 on 6 matching bases. The CDR3 is 15 residues long. V gave up 2 bases and J gave up 5 bases, with 14 bases separating them. The germline CDR1 and CDR2 sequences are MNHNS and SASEGT. The CDR3 nucleotides read TGTGCCAGCAGTGAATCGCTTGGGGGCGGAGATACGCAGTATTTT. Translating it yields CASSESLGGGDTQYF.

The rearrangement joins TRBV10-3 to TRBJ2-7; perhaps TRBD1 as D (7 bases). This CDR3 has 13 amino acids. Germline V CDR1 and CDR2: ENHRY, SYGVKD. Trimming removed 8 bases at V and 0 bases at J, with 11 bases between. CDR3 DNA: TGTGCCATCGCAGGGGGGAACTCCTACGAGCAGTACTTC. This encodes CAIAGGNSYEQYF.

This clone was found a few times. This chain connects TRBV30 to TRBJ1-2, with D possibly being TRBD1 (6 bases). This CDR3 region has 12 residues. V was clipped by 5 bases and J by 5 bases, with 12 bases between them. Germline assignment: CDR1 GTSNPN and CDR2 SVGIG (reference sequence). CDR3 loop: CAWLGQVYGYTF. The CDR3 DNA follows: TGTGCCTGGCTGGGACAAGTGTATGGCTACACCTTC.

This clone was found once. The genes are TRBV12-1 and TRBJ2-7. TRBV12-1 is designated a pseudogene. The CDR3 consists of 16 residues. CDR3 coding DNA: TGTGCCAGCAGCCAGACCCGCTTTAGTGGGTCCTACGAGCAGTACTTC. Its translation is CASSQTRFSGSYEQYF.

The V gene is TRBV14, the J gene TRBJ2-3; no firm D call. The V gene lost 2 bases and the J gene lost 0 bases, with 9 bases spanning the gap. The CDR3 has 15 amino acids. Per germline, CDR1 SGHDN and CDR2 FVKESK. The CDR3 loop is CASSQQMGSTDTQYF. The CDR3 DNA reads TGTGCCAGCAGCCAACAGATGGGTAGCACAGATACGCAGTATTTT.